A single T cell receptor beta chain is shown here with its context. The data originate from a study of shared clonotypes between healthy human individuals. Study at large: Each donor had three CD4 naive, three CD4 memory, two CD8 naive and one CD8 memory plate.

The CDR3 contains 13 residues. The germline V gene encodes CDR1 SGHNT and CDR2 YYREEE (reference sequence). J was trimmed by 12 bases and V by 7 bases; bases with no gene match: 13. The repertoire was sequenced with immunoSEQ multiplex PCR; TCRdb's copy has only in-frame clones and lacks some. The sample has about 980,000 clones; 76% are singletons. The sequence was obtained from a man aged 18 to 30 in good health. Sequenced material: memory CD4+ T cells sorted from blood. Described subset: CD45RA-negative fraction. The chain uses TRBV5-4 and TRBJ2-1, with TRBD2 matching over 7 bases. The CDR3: CASGPVGGKGQFF. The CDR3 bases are TGTGCCAGCGGCCCCGTGGGGGGGAAGGGGCAGTTCTTC.